What follows describes a single T cell receptor (beta chain). Germline lookup yields CDR1 KGHDR and CDR2 SFDVKD. This CDR3 region has 18 residues. Trimming cost V 4 bases and J 3 bases, with 21 bases left between them. The data were taken from a study of blood T cell repertoires in COVID-19. Study-level information: The analysed material was cDNA or gDNA that came from T cells, B-cell-depleted T cells, or PBMCs.

In the authors' workflow: Nucleated cell counts were estimated from reference gene primer amplification. Sequencing was performed with immunoSEQ multiplex PCR; in TCRdb, only in-frame clones are kept and a portion is missing. The D gene and trimming were derived from the DNA, and the V and J assignments and clone size from that table. The sample lists roughly 300,000 clones; roughly 87% were seen once. Participant ages covered 18 to 89 years across some 25 US areas. Participants' own reports of clinical history determined their cohort assignment. Sequencing was carried out using PBMCs or T cells enriched from blood (not recorded which). The source of this sequence is a woman aged 30 to 39 who had recovered from COVID-19. The chain is built from TRBV24-1 and TRBJ1-5; D might be TRBD1 (5 bases). CDR3: CATSEDVGTGDFNQPQHF. CDR3 DNA: TGTGCCACCAGTGAAGACGTTGGCACAGGAGATTTCAATCAGCCCCAGCATTTT.